This T cell receptor (beta chain) stems from a study of blood T cell repertoires in COVID-19. The trim removed 2 bases at V and 2 bases at J, leaving 9 bases unmatched. The germline V gene encodes CDR1 SNHLY and CDR2 FYNNEI. The CDR3 contains 17 residues. Only in-frame clones appear in the TCRdb table, and some are missing; sequencing was by immunoSEQ multiplex PCR. This sample has about 190,000 clones; about three quarters occur once, and the top ten carry approximately 3%. This receptor was identified in a woman aged 80 or over with active or convalescent COVID-19. The V and J genes are TRBV2 and TRBJ2-7; 10 bases align to TRBD1. The specimen was peripheral blood. CDR3 in amino acids: CASSENLGQGKTYEQYF. Written as DNA, the CDR3 is TGTGCCAGCAGTGAAAACCTGGGACAGGGGAAAACCTACGAGCAGTACTTC.